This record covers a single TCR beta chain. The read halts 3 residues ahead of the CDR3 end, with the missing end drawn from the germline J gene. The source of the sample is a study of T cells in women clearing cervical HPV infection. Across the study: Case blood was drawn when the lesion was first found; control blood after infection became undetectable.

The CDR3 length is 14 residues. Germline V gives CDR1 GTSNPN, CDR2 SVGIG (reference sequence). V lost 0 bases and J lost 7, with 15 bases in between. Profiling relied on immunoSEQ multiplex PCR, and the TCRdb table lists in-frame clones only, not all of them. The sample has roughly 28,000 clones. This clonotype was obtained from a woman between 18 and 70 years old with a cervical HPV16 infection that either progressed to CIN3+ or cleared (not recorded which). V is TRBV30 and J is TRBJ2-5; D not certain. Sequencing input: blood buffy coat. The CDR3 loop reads CAWSVTGYSSTQYF. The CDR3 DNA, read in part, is TGTGCCTGGAGTGTGACTGGCTATTCTTCGACC. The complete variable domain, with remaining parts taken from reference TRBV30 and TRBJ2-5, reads SQTIHQWPATLVQPVGSPLSLECTVEGTSNPNLYWYRQAAGRGLQLLFYSVGIGQISSEVPQNLSASRPQDRQFILSSKKLLLSDSGFYLCAWSVTGYSSTQYFGPGTRLLVL.